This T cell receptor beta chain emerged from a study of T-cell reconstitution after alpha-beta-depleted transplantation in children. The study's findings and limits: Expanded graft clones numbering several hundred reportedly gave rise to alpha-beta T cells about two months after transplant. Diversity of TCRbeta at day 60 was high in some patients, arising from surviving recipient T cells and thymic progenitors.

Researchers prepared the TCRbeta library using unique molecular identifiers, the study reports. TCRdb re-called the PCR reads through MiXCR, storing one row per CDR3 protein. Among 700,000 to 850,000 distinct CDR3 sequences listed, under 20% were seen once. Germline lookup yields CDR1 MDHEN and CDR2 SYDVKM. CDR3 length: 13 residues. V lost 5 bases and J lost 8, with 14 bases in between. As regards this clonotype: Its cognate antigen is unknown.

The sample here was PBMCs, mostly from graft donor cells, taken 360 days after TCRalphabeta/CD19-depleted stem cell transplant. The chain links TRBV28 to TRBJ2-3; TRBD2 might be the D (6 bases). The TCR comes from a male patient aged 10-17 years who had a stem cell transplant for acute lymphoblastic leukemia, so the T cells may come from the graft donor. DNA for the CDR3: TGTGCCAGCAGTCCCCCCGCTAGCGTTACGCAGTATTTT. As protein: CASSPPASVTQYF.